This T cell receptor (beta chain) was recovered during a study of post-analysis software for immune sequencing data. Germline V gene lookup returns CDR1 LGHDT and CDR2 YNNKEL (reference sequence). The J segment lost 6 bases and the V segment lost 0 bases, leaving 6 bases of the junction unmatched. The CDR3 has 15 amino acids. The TCR beta cDNA libraries carried unique molecular identifiers. A single record per CDR3 protein comes from TCRdb applying MiXCR to the PCR reads. This table has about 430,000 distinct CDR3 sequences, 30% to 40% appearing once. Overall study results and limits: Patients with multiple sclerosis recorded significantly lower normalized Chao1 diversity than controls, the study found. Five or six TRBV segments, including TRBV5-6, TRBV5-1 and TRBV20-1, were more frequent in patients than controls. Those samples that were prepared in the same batch co-clustered strongly by F measure.

This clonotype was recorded only once. Its specificity is unknown. The clonotype was recovered from a girl aged 2-10 years with multiple sclerosis. The sequencing sample was made of blood. V is TRBV3-1 and J is TRBJ1-2; 8 positions agree with TRBD1. The CDR3 region has the DNA TGTGCCAGCAGCCAAGATTTGGCAGGGGGCAATGGCTACACCTTC. Residues: CASSQDLAGGNGYTF.